The rows below give T cell receptor beta chains drawn from one sample of a study of blood T cell repertoires in COVID-19. Method: immunoSEQ multiplex PCR; TCRdb's copy keeps in-frame clones and lacks some. In the table there are approximately 320,000 clones, 80% to 90% of which are singletons. The sequencing sample was made of PBMCs or T cells enriched from blood (not recorded which). The origin of the receptors is a woman younger than 30 who had recovered from COVID-19. CDR3s include the opening cysteine and the closing phenylalanine or tryptophan. The D gene is left open where the match is weak. Clone size is shown for a subset of rows, as once, few, many or a class of expanded clone.

J gene,D gene,V gene,clone size,CDR3 protein,CDR3 DNA
TRBJ1-1,.,TRBV15,.,CATSRGDSRREAFF,TGTGCCACCAGCAGGGGGGACTCCCGGCGAGAGGCTTTCTTT
TRBJ1-1,.,TRBV29-1,.,CSVEDRRGAFF,TGCAGCGTTGAAGATAGACGGGGGGCTTTCTTT
TRBJ1-4,.,TRBV7-2,.,CASSFTTGEKLFF,TGTGCCAGCAGCTTTACTACAGGGGAAAAACTGTTTTTT
TRBJ1-3,TRBD1,TRBV5-6,.,CASSSTGGEAGNTIYF,TGTGCCAGCAGCTCAACAGGGGGCGAGGCTGGAAACACCATATATTTT
TRBJ2-1,TRBD1,TRBV7-2,.,CASSLVGGGSYNEQFF,TGTGCCAGCAGCTTAGTAGGGGGCGGCTCTTACAATGAGCAGTTCTTC
TRBJ1-6,.,TRBV27,.,CASSFFDSPLHF,TGTGCCAGCAGTTTTTTCGACAGCCCCCTCCACTTT
TRBJ1-3,TRBD1,TRBV7-9,.,CASSIPLTGGDSGNTIYF,TGTGCCAGCAGCATACCCTTGACAGGGGGCGATTCTGGAAACACCATATATTTT
TRBJ1-4,.,TRBV2,.,CASSKRGDRHNEKLFF,TGTGCCAGCAGCAAACGAGGAGACAGACATAATGAAAAACTGTTTTTT
TRBJ2-6,.,TRBV5-1,.,CASSLGPRGSGANVLTF,TGCGCCAGCAGCTTGGGACCCAGGGGCTCTGGGGCCAACGTCCTGACTTTC
TRBJ1-4,.,TRBV25-1,.,CASSEYPGVGGRSEKLFF,TGTGCCAGCAGTGAATATCCAGGGGTGGGGGGGCGAAGTGAAAAACTGTTTTTT
TRBJ1-2,.,TRBV2,once,CASSPGGYTF,TGTGCCAGCAGTCCAGGAGGCTACACCTTC
TRBJ1-1,.,TRBV5-1,few,CASSLVGAGVTEAFF,TGCGCCAGCAGCTTGGTTGGGGCAGGGGTCACTGAAGCTTTCTTT
TRBJ2-3,TRBD2,TRBV6-5,.,CASSGTSGVVGTQYF,TGTGCCAGCAGCGGTACTAGCGGGGTAGTCGGTACGCAGTATTTT
TRBJ1-6,TRBD1,TRBV20-1,.,CSASSLGQGMNNSPLHF,TGCAGTGCTAGTTCGCTGGGACAGGGGATGAATAATTCACCCCTCCACTTT
TRBJ2-3,TRBD1,TRBV5-1,.,CASSSQGDSDTQYF,TGCGCCAGCAGTTCCCAGGGGGATTCGGATACGCAGTATTTT
TRBJ1-5,.,TRBV19,.,CASSIGWTVENQPQHF,TGTGCCAGTAGTATAGGGTGGACAGTGGAAAATCAGCCCCAGCATTTT
TRBJ2-3,.,TRBV6-5,.,CASSYSMGVDTQYF,TGTGCCAGCAGTTACTCGATGGGAGTAGATACGCAGTATTTT
TRBJ2-3,.,TRBV7-3,.,CASSPSRATDTQYF,TGTGCCAGCAGCCCCAGCAGGGCAACAGATACGCAGTATTTT
TRBJ1-2,.,TRBV2,.,CASSEARFYGYTF,TGTGCCAGCAGTGAAGCGCGATTCTATGGCTACACCTTC
TRBJ2-1,TRBD2,TRBV10-3,.,CAISEGLAVGNIVQFF,TGTGCCATCAGTGAGGGACTAGCGGTGGGTAATATAGTGCAGTTCTTC
TRBJ1-2,.,TRBV7-2,once,CASSLLFRSEGYTF,TGTGCCAGCAGCTTACTCTTCAGGTCTGAGGGCTACACCTTC
TRBJ2-5,TRBD2,TRBV11-2,.,CASSLGASGGFRETQYF,TGTGCCAGCAGCTTAGGAGCTAGCGGGGGGTTTAGGGAGACCCAGTACTTC
TRBJ2-1,TRBD2,TRBV7-3,once,CASSLRGTSGSLDQFF,TGTGCCAGCAGCCTCCGCGGGACTAGCGGGAGTCTGGATCAGTTCTTC
TRBJ2-6,.,TRBV6-5,.,CASTPRISGANVLTF,TGTGCCAGCACACCCAGAATCTCTGGGGCCAACGTCCTGACTTTC
TRBJ1-4,TRBD1,TRBV9,.,CASSVGTGDSPTNEKLFF,TGTGCCAGCAGCGTCGGCACAGGGGATAGTCCAACTAATGAAAAACTGTTTTTT
TRBJ1-1,.,TRBV11-3,.,CASSLNRGEAFF,TGTGCCAGCAGCTTGAATAGAGGTGAAGCTTTCTTT